Given below is one T cell receptor beta chain in context. Its antigen remains unidentified. The sample originates from a study of vaccination and CD4 T cells after COVID-19. The CDR3 is 17 residues long. Deletions cut 0 bases from V and 5 bases from J, with 17 bases between. Germline CDR1 DFQATT, CDR2 SNEGSKA (reference sequence). Sequencing of the DNA from cultured CD4+ T cells was carried out with the Oncomine TCR Beta short-read assay. TCRdb reanalysed the PCR reads using MiXCR and keeps one entry per CDR3 protein. Of tens of thousands of distinct CDR3 sequences in the sample, approximately 50% are singletons; the top ten hold about 3%. Treatment here: roughly 10-day PBMC culture with coronavirus spike peptide pools or control peptides (ViraFEST assay).

The sequence was obtained from a human donor who had recovered from COVID-19. Sequencing was done on a sample of CD4+ T cells from blood, cultured in vitro. The gene calls are TRBV20-1 and TRBJ1-6, with a tentative D call TRBD1 (5 bases). DNA of the CDR3: TGCAGTGCTAGAGATCTCCGGGACCGAGGGAATAATTCACCCCTCCACTTT. Its protein is CSARDLRDRGNNSPLHF.